These T cell receptor beta chains were read from a single sample in a study of T cells in localized non-small cell lung cancer. Libraries were prepared by immunoSEQ multiplex PCR; TCRdb keeps only in-frame clonotypes and omits some of them. The sample consists of about 52,000 clones, about 88% of them appearing once. The input for sequencing was PBMCs, taken before any cancer treatment. Receptor source: a female donor with stage II lung adenocarcinoma. The CDR3 runs from the conserved cysteine through the conserved F or W. Each record gives: J gene, clone size, V gene, D gene, CDR3 protein, CDR3 DNA. D genes are given only for firm matches. Rows give clone size only sometimes, using once, few, many, or a class for an expanded clone.

j_call: TRBJ2-3; clone_size: NA; v_call: TRBV2; d_call: TRBD2; cdr3_aa: CASSSDSGLAGGTDTQYF; cdr3_nt: TGTGCCAGCAGTTCTGATTCGGGACTAGCGGGGGGTACAGATACGCAGTATTTT
j_call: TRBJ1-1; clone_size: NA; v_call: TRBV6-6; d_call: TRBD1; cdr3_aa: CASSYPGEGGAAFF; cdr3_nt: TGTGCCAGCAGTTACCCCGGGGAAGGGGGCGCAGCTTTCTTT
j_call: TRBJ1-1; clone_size: NA; v_call: TRBV11-1; d_call: NA; cdr3_aa: CASSPGPPWGRVSKRTFF; cdr3_nt: TGTGCCAGCAGCCCCGGTCCCCCCTGGGGGCGGGTCTCCAAGAGGACTTTCTTT
j_call: TRBJ1-1; clone_size: NA; v_call: TRBV5-1; d_call: TRBD1; cdr3_aa: CASSIKGQGGTEAFF; cdr3_nt: TGCGCCAGCAGCATAAAGGGACAGGGAGGCACTGAAGCTTTCTTT
j_call: TRBJ2-2; clone_size: NA; v_call: TRBV30; d_call: TRBD2; cdr3_aa: CAWARGGTSGELFF; cdr3_nt: TGTGCCTGGGCTCGCGGGGGAACGTCCGGGGAGCTGTTTTTT
j_call: TRBJ2-2; clone_size: NA; v_call: TRBV27; d_call: NA; cdr3_aa: CASSPSKGWGDTGELFF; cdr3_nt: TGTGCCAGCAGTCCTTCTAAAGGGTGGGGGGACACCGGGGAGCTGTTTTTT
j_call: TRBJ2-2; clone_size: NA; v_call: TRBV7-3; d_call: TRBD2; cdr3_aa: CASSQGLAGGTGELFF; cdr3_nt: TGTGCCAGCAGCCAGGGGCTAGCGGGGGGTACCGGGGAGCTGTTTTTT
j_call: TRBJ1-5; clone_size: once; v_call: TRBV28; d_call: TRBD1; cdr3_aa: CASTVQGDQPQHF; cdr3_nt: TGTGCCAGCACCGTCCAGGGGGACCAGCCCCAGCATTTT
j_call: TRBJ2-1; clone_size: NA; v_call: TRBV9; d_call: TRBD1; cdr3_aa: CASSVEGDRVYNEQFF; cdr3_nt: TGTGCCAGCAGCGTAGAAGGGGACAGGGTCTACAATGAGCAGTTCTTC
j_call: TRBJ1-1; clone_size: few; v_call: TRBV25-1; d_call: TRBD1; cdr3_aa: CASSELTGGNTEAFF; cdr3_nt: TGTGCCAGCAGTGAACTAACAGGGGGGAACACTGAAGCTTTCTTT
j_call: TRBJ1-4; clone_size: NA; v_call: TRBV7-9; d_call: TRBD1; cdr3_aa: CASSYPGTANEKLFF; cdr3_nt: TGTGCCAGCAGCTACCCCGGGACAGCAAATGAAAAACTGTTTTTT
j_call: TRBJ1-1; clone_size: NA; v_call: TRBV7-9; d_call: TRBD1; cdr3_aa: CASSFGQGNTEAFF; cdr3_nt: TGTGCCAGCAGCTTCGGACAGGGGAACACTGAAGCTTTCTTT
j_call: TRBJ1-4; clone_size: NA; v_call: TRBV5-1; d_call: NA; cdr3_aa: CASSLIVGGQVEKLFF; cdr3_nt: TGCGCCAGCAGCTTAATTGTTGGGGGGCAAGTTGAAAAACTGTTTTTT
j_call: TRBJ1-2; clone_size: NA; v_call: TRBV6-5; d_call: TRBD1; cdr3_aa: CASSFGQGRNYGYTF; cdr3_nt: TGTGCCAGCAGTTTCGGACAGGGGCGAAACTATGGCTACACCTTC
j_call: TRBJ2-7; clone_size: NA; v_call: TRBV28; d_call: NA; cdr3_aa: CASSPTFGGSYEQYF; cdr3_nt: TGTGCCAGCAGCCCGACCTTTGGCGGATCCTACGAGCAGTACTTC
j_call: TRBJ1-5; clone_size: NA; v_call: TRBV5-5; d_call: NA; cdr3_aa: CASSLEENQPQHF; cdr3_nt: TGTGCCAGCAGCTTGGAGGAGAATCAGCCCCAGCATTTT
j_call: TRBJ2-3; clone_size: NA; v_call: TRBV12-5; d_call: TRBD1; cdr3_aa: CASGLRGLSTDTQYF; cdr3_nt: TGTGCTAGTGGTTTGAGGGGGCTGAGCACAGATACGCAGTATTTT
j_call: TRBJ1-2; clone_size: NA; v_call: TRBV13; d_call: NA; cdr3_aa: CASSLAGSQVYIANYGYTF; cdr3_nt: TGTGCCAGCAGCTTAGCAGGGAGCCAGGTTTATATAGCTAACTATGGCTACACCTTC
j_call: TRBJ2-2; clone_size: NA; v_call: TRBV9; d_call: TRBD2; cdr3_aa: CASSRFSGGVTGELFF; cdr3_nt: TGTGCCAGCAGCCGGTTTAGCGGGGGAGTAACCGGGGAGCTGTTTTTT
j_call: TRBJ2-1; clone_size: NA; v_call: TRBV5-4; d_call: TRBD2; cdr3_aa: CASSRASGDEQFF; cdr3_nt: TGTGCCAGCAGCCGCGCTAGCGGCGATGAGCAGTTCTTC
j_call: TRBJ1-2; clone_size: NA; v_call: TRBV5-1; d_call: TRBD1; cdr3_aa: CASSTRDRDSGYTF; cdr3_nt: TGCGCCAGCAGTACTCGGGACAGGGACAGTGGCTACACCTTC
j_call: TRBJ1-1; clone_size: NA; v_call: TRBV10-3; d_call: NA; cdr3_aa: CAMTRGMNTEAFF; cdr3_nt: TGTGCCATGACTCGGGGCATGAACACTGAAGCTTTCTTT
j_call: TRBJ1-3; clone_size: NA; v_call: TRBV9; d_call: NA; cdr3_aa: CARPTGPSSGNTIYF; cdr3_nt: TGTGCCAGACCCACAGGGCCGAGCTCTGGAAACACCATATATTTT
j_call: TRBJ1-3; clone_size: NA; v_call: TRBV2; d_call: TRBD1; cdr3_aa: CASVPGGYPNTIYF; cdr3_nt: TGTGCCAGCGTCCCAGGGGGATACCCAAACACCATATATTTT
j_call: TRBJ2-1; clone_size: NA; v_call: TRBV9; d_call: NA; cdr3_aa: CASSVASQRFYNEQFF; cdr3_nt: TGTGCCAGCAGCGTAGCTAGCCAGCGGTTCTACAATGAGCAGTTCTTC
j_call: TRBJ2-3; clone_size: NA; v_call: TRBV29-1; d_call: NA; cdr3_aa: CSVEGLSLSVDTQYF; cdr3_nt: TGCAGCGTTGAGGGTCTATCCTTGTCCGTAGATACGCAGTATTTT
j_call: TRBJ1-2; clone_size: NA; v_call: TRBV7-9; d_call: NA; cdr3_aa: CASSSGLYGYTF; cdr3_nt: TGTGCCAGCAGCTCCGGTCTCTATGGCTACACCTTC
j_call: TRBJ2-1; clone_size: NA; v_call: TRBV5-4; d_call: TRBD2; cdr3_aa: CASSRSGGAWDEQFF; cdr3_nt: TGTGCCAGCAGCAGAAGCGGGGGGGCCTGGGATGAGCAGTTCTTC
j_call: TRBJ2-1; clone_size: NA; v_call: TRBV2; d_call: NA; cdr3_aa: CASNRVLSYNEQFF; cdr3_nt: TGTGCCAGCAATCGGGTCCTCTCCTACAATGAGCAGTTCTTC
j_call: TRBJ2-7; clone_size: NA; v_call: TRBV11-1; d_call: NA; cdr3_aa: CASSLARGLSYEQYF; cdr3_nt: TGTGCCAGCAGCTTAGCCCGGGGATTATCCTACGAGCAGTACTTC
j_call: TRBJ2-3; clone_size: NA; v_call: TRBV6-1; d_call: NA; cdr3_aa: CASSESGTPRTDTQYF; cdr3_nt: TGTGCCAGCAGTGAATCGGGAACCCCCCGCACAGATACGCAGTATTTT